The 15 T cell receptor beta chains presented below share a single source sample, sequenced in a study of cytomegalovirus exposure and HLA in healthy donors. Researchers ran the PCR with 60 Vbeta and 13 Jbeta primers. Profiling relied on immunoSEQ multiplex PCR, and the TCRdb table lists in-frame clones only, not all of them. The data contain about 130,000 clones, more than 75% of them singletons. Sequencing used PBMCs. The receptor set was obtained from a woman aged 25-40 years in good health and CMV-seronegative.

CDR3 sequence (DNA): TGTGCCAGCAGCTTAATAGCGGGGCACTACGAGCAGTACTTC. Its protein product is CASSLIAGHYEQYF. The chain combines TRBV7-2 with TRBJ2-7; 8 bases line up with TRBD2. Per germline, CDR1 SGHTA and CDR2 FQGNSA. Losses at the gene ends were 2 bases for V and 3 bases for J; bases not matched to a gene: 3. CDR3 length: 14 residues.

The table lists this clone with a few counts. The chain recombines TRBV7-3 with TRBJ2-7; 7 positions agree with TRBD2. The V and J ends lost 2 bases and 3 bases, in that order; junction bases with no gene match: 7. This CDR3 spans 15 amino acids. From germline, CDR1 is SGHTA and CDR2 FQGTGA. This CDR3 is CASSLGWEGRYEQYF. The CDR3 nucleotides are TGTGCCAGCAGCTTAGGGTGGGAGGGCCGCTACGAGCAGTACTTC.

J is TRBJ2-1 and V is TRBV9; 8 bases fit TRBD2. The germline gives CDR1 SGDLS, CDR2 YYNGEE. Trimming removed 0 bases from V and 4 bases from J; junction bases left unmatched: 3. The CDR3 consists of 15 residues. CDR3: CASSVAGLGYNEQFF. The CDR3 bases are TGTGCCAGCAGCGTAGCGGGACTAGGTTACAATGAGCAGTTCTTC. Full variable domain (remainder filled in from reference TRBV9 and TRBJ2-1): DSGVTQTPKHLITATGQRVTLRCSPRSGDLSVYWYQQSLDQGLQFLIQYYNGEERAKGNILERFSAQQFPDLHSELNLSSLELGDSALYFCASSVAGLGYNEQFFGPGTRLTVL.

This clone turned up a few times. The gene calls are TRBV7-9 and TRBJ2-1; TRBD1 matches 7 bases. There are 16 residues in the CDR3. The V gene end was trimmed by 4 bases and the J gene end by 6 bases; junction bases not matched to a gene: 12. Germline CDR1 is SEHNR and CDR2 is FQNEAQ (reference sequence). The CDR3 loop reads CASSSRAGTARNEQFF. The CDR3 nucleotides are TGTGCCAGCAGCTCAAGGGCCGGGACAGCTCGCAATGAGCAGTTCTTC.

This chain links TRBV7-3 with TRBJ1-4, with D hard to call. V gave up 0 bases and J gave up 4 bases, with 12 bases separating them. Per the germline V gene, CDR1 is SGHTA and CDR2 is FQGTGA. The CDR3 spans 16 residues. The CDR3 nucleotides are TGTGCCAGCAGCTTAACGATTCCAGGACTTAATGAAAAACTGTTTTTT. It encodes CASSLTIPGLNEKLFF.

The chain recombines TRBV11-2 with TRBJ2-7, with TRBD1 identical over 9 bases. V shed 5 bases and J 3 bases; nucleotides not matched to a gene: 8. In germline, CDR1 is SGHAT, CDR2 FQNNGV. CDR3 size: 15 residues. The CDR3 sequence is CASSASDRGDYEQYF. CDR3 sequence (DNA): TGTGCCAGCAGCGCAAGCGACAGGGGGGACTACGAGCAGTACTTC.

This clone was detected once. This CDR3 is CASSPSSGANVLTF. In DNA form, the CDR3 reads TGTGCCAGTAGTCCCAGCTCTGGGGCCAACGTCCTGACTTTC. The V and J genes are TRBV19 and TRBJ2-6, with D unresolved. V dropped 5 bases and J dropped 0 bases, with 5 bases sitting between them. The CDR3 contains 14 residues. CDR1 and CDR2 (germline): LNHDA, SQIVND (reference sequence).

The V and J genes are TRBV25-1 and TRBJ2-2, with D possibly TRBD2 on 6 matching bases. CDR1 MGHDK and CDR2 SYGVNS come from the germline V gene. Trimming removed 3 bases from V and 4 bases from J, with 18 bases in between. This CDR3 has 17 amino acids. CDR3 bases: TGTGCCAGCAGTGAGTCTCTTAGCGGATGGGGCACCGGGGAGCTGTTTTTT. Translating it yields CASSESLSGWGTGELFF. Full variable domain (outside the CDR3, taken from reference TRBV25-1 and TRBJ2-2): EADIYQTPRYLVIGTGKKITLECSQTMGHDKMYWYQQDPGMELHLIHYSYGVNSTEKGDLSSESTVSRIRTEHFPLTLESARPSHTSQYLCASSESLSGWGTGELFFGEGSRLTVL.

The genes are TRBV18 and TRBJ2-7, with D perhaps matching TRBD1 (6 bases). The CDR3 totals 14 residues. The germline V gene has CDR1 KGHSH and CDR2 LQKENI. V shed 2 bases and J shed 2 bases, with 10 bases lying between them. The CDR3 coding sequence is TGTGCCAGCTCACCAATGGACAGTACCTACGAGCAGTACTTC. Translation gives CASSPMDSTYEQYF.

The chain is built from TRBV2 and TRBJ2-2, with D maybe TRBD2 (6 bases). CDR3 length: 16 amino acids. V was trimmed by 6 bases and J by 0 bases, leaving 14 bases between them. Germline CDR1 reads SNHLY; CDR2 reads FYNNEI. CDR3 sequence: CASREGSLANTGELFF. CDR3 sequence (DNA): TGTGCCAGCAGGGAGGGTTCTTTAGCGAACACCGGGGAGCTGTTTTTT.

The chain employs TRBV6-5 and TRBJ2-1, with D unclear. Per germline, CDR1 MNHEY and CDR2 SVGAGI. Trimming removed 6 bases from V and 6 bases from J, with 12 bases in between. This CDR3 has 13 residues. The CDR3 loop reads CASSLSRSNEQFF. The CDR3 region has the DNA TGTGCCAGCAGCCTATCTCGAAGCAATGAGCAGTTCTTC.

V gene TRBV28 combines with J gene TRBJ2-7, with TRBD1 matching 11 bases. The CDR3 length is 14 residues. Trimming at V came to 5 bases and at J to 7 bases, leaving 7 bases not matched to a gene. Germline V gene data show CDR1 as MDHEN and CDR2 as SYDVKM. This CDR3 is CASSTGTGGREQYF. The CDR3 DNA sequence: TGTGCCAGCAGTACCGGGACAGGGGGAAGGGAGCAGTACTTC.

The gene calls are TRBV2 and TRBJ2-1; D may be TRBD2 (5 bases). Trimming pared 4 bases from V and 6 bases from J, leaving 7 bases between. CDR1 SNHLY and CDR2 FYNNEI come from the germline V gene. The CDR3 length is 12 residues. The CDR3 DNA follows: TGTGCCAGCAGTGGAGGGCTCAATGAGCAGTTCTTC. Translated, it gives CASSGGLNEQFF.

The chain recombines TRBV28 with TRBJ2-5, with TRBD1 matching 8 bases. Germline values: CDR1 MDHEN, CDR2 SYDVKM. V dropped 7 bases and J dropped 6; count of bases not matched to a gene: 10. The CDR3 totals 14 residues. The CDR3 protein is CASIAAGGSKTQYF. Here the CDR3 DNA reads TGTGCCAGCATCGCGGCAGGGGGCTCGAAGACCCAGTACTTC.

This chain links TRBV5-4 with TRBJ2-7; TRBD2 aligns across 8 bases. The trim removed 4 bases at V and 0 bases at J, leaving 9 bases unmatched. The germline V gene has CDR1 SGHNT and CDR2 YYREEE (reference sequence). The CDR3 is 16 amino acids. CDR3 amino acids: CASSGTATSVSYEQYF. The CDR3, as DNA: TGTGCCAGCAGCGGCACAGCGACTAGCGTCTCCTACGAGCAGTACTTC. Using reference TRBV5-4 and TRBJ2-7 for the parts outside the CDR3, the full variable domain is ETGVTQSPTHLIKTRGQQVTLRCSSQSGHNTVSWYQQALGQGPQFIFQYYREEENGRGNFPPRFSGLQFPNYSSELNVNALELDDSALYLCASSGTATSVSYEQYFGPGTRLTVT.